This passage covers 29 T cell receptor beta chains from one sample sequenced in a study of vaccination effects on CD4 cells after COVID-19. The ViraFEST assay expanded antigen-specific CD4+ T cells with viral peptide pools before sequencing. With roughly 10 days of culture completed, CD4+ T cells were isolated. Confirmation by PCR established that the person had SARS-CoV-2 infection between March and December 2020. Two-dose vaccination with either BNT162b2 or mRNA-1273 was given to the participants. Sequencing used immunoSEQ multiplex PCR; TCRdb keeps in-frame clones, though not all of them. The table includes about 13,000 clones, about two thirds detected once. No antigen has been identified for these receptors. The starting material was CD4+ T cells from PBMCs cultured with HCoV-NL63 spike peptides, obtained after COVID-19 vaccination. Receptors originate from a human donor who had a prior SARS-CoV-2 infection.

The V and J genes are TRBV18 and TRBJ1-1; D is perhaps TRBD1 (6 bases). Germline V gene lookup returns CDR1 KGHSH and CDR2 LQKENI. This CDR3 is 13 amino acids long. The ends were cut back, 3 bases at V and 6 bases at J, with 11 bases in the middle. CDR3 DNA sequence: TGTGCCAGCTCACCGGTAACAGGGCCTGAAGCTTTCTTT. It specifies CASSPVTGPEAFF.

This clone was seen only once. The chain joins TRBV4-2 to TRBJ1-1; D unresolved. From germline, CDR1 is LGHNA and CDR2 YNFKEQ. Trimming shortened V by 1 base and J by 8 bases, and 14 bases separated the two germline ends. This CDR3 region has 14 residues. For the CDR3, the DNA is TGTGCCAGCAGCCAAGGGGTTGGGCTTTCAGAAGCTTTCTTT. Its translation is CASSQGVGLSEAFF.

V is TRBV7-2 and J is TRBJ1-6, with D uncertain. The V gene lost 5 bases and the J gene lost 9 bases, with 11 bases spanning the gap. The CDR3 is made up of 13 amino acids. Germline V gene data show CDR1 as SGHTA and CDR2 as FQGNSA. In DNA, the CDR3 is TGTGCCAGCAGCAAGGAGAATGGTTCACCCCTCCACTTT. Translation: CASSKENGSPLHF.

The CDR3 loop reads CATSRRGTTGELFF. The CDR3 DNA is TGTGCCACCAGCCGACGGGGTACCACCGGGGAGCTGTTTTTT. The V call is TRBV15, the J call TRBJ2-2, with a tentative D call TRBD2 (5 bases). CDR1 and CDR2 from the germline V gene are LNHNV and YYDKDF (reference sequence). There are 14 residues in the CDR3. The V end lost 5 bases, the J end lost 4 bases, and 11 bases lay between the germline ends.

The genes are TRBV2 and TRBJ2-1; TRBD1 is a possible D gene (7 bases). CDR3 length equals 12 residues. Per the germline V gene, CDR1 is SNHLY and CDR2 is FYNNEI. V was trimmed by 5 bases and J by 9 bases, leaving 11 bases between them. CDR3 nucleotides: TGTGCCAGCAGTTACCAGGGGGGTGAGCAGTTCTTC. It is translated as CASSYQGGEQFF.

The V call is TRBV4-1, the J call TRBJ1-2; D gene uncertain. CDR1 and CDR2 (germline): MGHRA, YSYEKL. The CDR3 runs 14 residues. Trimming left V 1 base short and J 4 bases short, with 10 bases between. The CDR3 loop reads CASSQAHSIYGYTF. Here the CDR3 DNA reads TGCGCCAGCAGCCAAGCGCACAGTATCTATGGCTACACCTTC.

The CDR3 here is CASSFLGDQETQYF. CDR3 bases: TGTGCCAGCAGTTTCTTGGGAGACCAAGAGACCCAGTACTTC. The V call is TRBV27, the J call TRBJ2-5; TRBD2 is a possible D gene (5 bases). The length of the CDR3 is 14 residues. Germline V lookup: CDR1 MNHEY, CDR2 SMNVEV (reference sequence). Trimming shortened V by 3 bases and J by 0 bases, and 8 bases separated the two germline ends.

This chain uses TRBV11-3 with TRBJ2-5, with a possible D match to TRBD2 (6 bases). The CDR3 spans 15 residues. V lost 5 bases, J lost 5 bases, and 18 bases lay in between. CDR1 is SGHNT and CDR2 is YENEEA in the germline V gene. The CDR3 region is CASSPGSGEGETQYF. In DNA, the CDR3 is TGTGCCAGCAGCCCGGGCTCGGGAGAGGGGGAGACCCAGTACTTC.

The V and J genes are TRBV6-6 and TRBJ1-1, with TRBD1 matching over 7 bases. V was pared by 10 bases and J by 0 bases, with 14 bases of the junction left unmatched. This CDR3 has 16 residues. Germline values: CDR1 MNHNY, CDR2 SVGAGI (reference sequence). This CDR3 is CATSEGARGMNTEAFF. For the CDR3, the DNA is TGTGCCACCTCTGAGGGGGCTCGGGGCATGAACACTGAAGCTTTCTTT.

The chain carries TRBV27 and TRBJ2-7; unclear D gene. This CDR3 spans 15 amino acids. From germline, CDR1 is MNHEY and CDR2 SMNVEV (reference sequence). The germline V and J ends were trimmed by 4 bases and 0 bases, with 13 bases remaining between them. Here the CDR3 reads CASSSALPGSYEQYF. The CDR3 DNA reads as TGTGCCAGCAGTTCAGCTCTCCCGGGCTCCTACGAGCAGTACTTC.

This clone was counted once. V usage is TRBV5-1 and J usage is TRBJ1-2; D not certain. The V end lost 2 bases, the J end lost 0 bases, and 8 bases lay between the germline ends. Per germline, CDR1 SGHRS and CDR2 YFSETQ. The CDR3 totals 14 residues. CDR3 protein: CASSFRGANYGYTF. The CDR3 region has the DNA TGCGCCAGCAGCTTTCGCGGAGCTAACTATGGCTACACCTTC.

J is TRBJ1-2 and V is TRBV6-6; D perhaps matches TRBD1 (5 bases). V was cut by 2 bases and J by 0 bases, with 13 bases left in between. Per the germline V gene, CDR1 is MNHNY and CDR2 is SVGAGI (reference sequence). The CDR3 sequence is 16 residues long. The chain's CDR3 is CASSYRPGSANYGYTF. As DNA, the CDR3 is TGTGCCAGCAGTTACCGGCCAGGGAGTGCTAACTATGGCTACACCTTC.

This chain links TRBV5-1 with TRBJ1-6; D gene unclear. This CDR3 is 13 amino acids long. CDR1 is SGHRS, CDR2 YFSETQ, per germline. Trimming pared 0 bases from V and 7 bases from J, leaving 5 bases between. The CDR3 reads CASSLGGNSPLHF. CDR3 bases: TGCGCCAGCAGCTTGGGCGGAAATTCACCCCTCCACTTT.

V usage is TRBV9 and J usage is TRBJ2-5; D is ambiguous. Trimming pared 3 bases from V and 1 base from J, leaving 7 bases between. The CDR3 consists of 13 residues. CDR1 and CDR2 from the germline V gene are SGDLS and YYNGEE. CDR3 sequence reads: CASSGNPQETQYF. The CDR3 bases are TGTGCCAGCAGCGGGAACCCCCAAGAGACCCAGTACTTC. The variable domain in full, with the rest retrieved from reference TRBV9 and TRBJ2-5, is DSGVTQTPKHLITATGQRVTLRCSPRSGDLSVYWYQQSLDQGLQFLIQYYNGEERAKGNILERFSAQQFPDLHSELNLSSLELGDSALYFCASSGNPQETQYFGPGTRLLVL.

The genes are TRBV7-9 and TRBJ2-7; TRBD2 matches 9 bases. CDR3 length: 14 amino acids. Germline loops: CDR1 SEHNR, CDR2 FQNEAQ (reference sequence). V dropped 3 bases and J dropped 7; count of bases not matched to a gene: 7. CDR3 region: CASSFYGLAREQYF. The CDR3 DNA sequence: TGTGCCAGCAGCTTCTATGGACTAGCGAGGGAGCAGTACTTC.

This clone appeared a single time. The chain is built from TRBV4-2 and TRBJ1-1; TRBD1 aligns across 9 bases. Germline-derived CDR1 and CDR2 are LGHNA and YNFKEQ. This CDR3 is built from 15 residues. V was clipped by 1 base and J by 7 bases; unmatched bases: 7. The CDR3 region has the DNA TGTGCCAGCAGCCAAGTAGGGGACAGGGTACGTGAAGCTTTCTTT. Translated, it gives CASSQVGDRVREAFF.

V is TRBV11-2 and J is TRBJ2-2; D remains unclear. Germline V lookup: CDR1 SGHAT, CDR2 FQNNGV. V was trimmed by 5 bases and J by 7 bases, leaving 11 bases between them. This CDR3 contains 13 residues. The CDR3 DNA reads TGTGCCAGCAGCCCCGCATATAGCGGGGAGCTGTTTTTT. As protein: CASSPAYSGELFF.

The chain combines TRBV2 with TRBJ1-4, with TRBD1 matching 11 bases. CDR1 is SNHLY and CDR2 is FYNNEI in the germline V gene. The length of the CDR3 is 17 residues. Unmatched junction bases numbered 13, after V lost 7 bases and J lost 6 bases. The CDR3, as DNA: TGTGCCAGCAAAGGGGACAGGGGGTTAGGGTTTGATGAAAAACTGTTTTTT. It codes for CASKGDRGLGFDEKLFF.

This clone appeared a few times. Written as DNA, the CDR3 is TGTGCCAGTAGTAGTTGGGGCGGGGAGACCCAGTACTTC. Its protein product is CASSSWGGETQYF. The V gene is TRBV19, the J gene TRBJ2-5; D might be TRBD1 or TRBD2, each matching 5 bases. The V end lost 4 bases, the J end lost 5 bases, and 11 bases lay between the germline ends. Germline CDR1 is LNHDA and CDR2 is SQIVND (reference sequence). The CDR3 length is 13 residues.

The gene calls are TRBV4-3 and TRBJ1-6, with 8 bases matching TRBD1. Germline-derived CDR1 and CDR2 are LGHNA and YSLEER. The junction had 10 bases not matched to a gene; V was cut back by 0 bases and J by 6 bases. This CDR3 region has 18 residues. The CDR3 bases are TGCGCCAGCAGCCAAGACCTGGACAGGGATCGTACTAATTCACCCCTCCACTTT. This encodes CASSQDLDRDRTNSPLHF.

This clone appeared a single time. The gene calls are TRBV10-3 and TRBJ2-7, with TRBD2 identical over 7 bases. The CDR3 spans 13 residues. Germline-derived CDR1 and CDR2 are ENHRY and SYGVKD. After removal of 8 bases from V and 7 bases from J, the junction contained 11 bases not matched to a gene. CDR3 residues: CAISASGGQEQYF. The CDR3 DNA follows: TGTGCCATCTCGGCTAGCGGAGGGCAGGAGCAGTACTTC.

The table lists this clone with a few counts. As DNA, the CDR3 is TGCGCCAGCAGTCGGACTAGCGGGAGGGCCGAGACCCAGTACTTC. Protein sequence: CASSRTSGRAETQYF. This chain links TRBV10-1 with TRBJ2-5; 15 nucleotides align to TRBD2. This CDR3 is built from 15 residues. J gave up 5 bases and V 5 bases, and 3 bases lay outside the gene matches. CDR1 and CDR2 (germline): WNHNN, SYGVQD (reference sequence).

This rearrangement joins TRBV5-1 to TRBJ2-5; D gene unclear. V was pared by 3 bases and J by 4 bases, with 19 bases between. The CDR3 covers 16 residues. Germline CDR1 and CDR2: SGHRS and YFSETQ. The CDR3 coding sequence is TGCGCCAGCAGCTACAGCCCGACTTCGACCTCAGAGACCCAGTACTTC. It codes for CASSYSPTSTSETQYF.

This clone was detected once. V is TRBV18 and J is TRBJ2-1, with TRBD2 matching 7 bases. The CDR3 runs to 16 residues. CDR1 is KGHSH, CDR2 LQKENI, per germline. The V gene end was trimmed by 0 bases and the J gene end by 6 bases; junction bases not matched to a gene: 8. The CDR3 loop reads CASSPPRTGGRNEQFF. The CDR3 DNA sequence: TGTGCCAGCTCACCACCAAGGACGGGAGGACGCAATGAGCAGTTCTTC.

This clone showed up just a few times. The rearrangement joins TRBV28 to TRBJ1-2; D possibly corresponds to TRBD1 (6 bases). CDR3 length: 13 residues. V was cut by 8 bases and J by 6 bases, with 16 bases left in between. Germline V gene data show CDR1 as MDHEN and CDR2 as SYDVKM. The CDR3 sequence: CASLLSGTNGYTF. As DNA, the CDR3 is TGTGCCAGCCTGCTTTCAGGGACAAATGGCTACACCTTC.

This clone occurred once. V is TRBV28 and J is TRBJ2-5; TRBD1 matches at 7 bases. The V gene end was trimmed by 4 bases and the J gene end by 5 bases; junction bases not matched to a gene: 4. CDR3 length: 13 amino acids. Germline CDR1 reads MDHEN; CDR2 reads SYDVKM. CDR3 amino acids: CASSSYRGETQYF. The CDR3 DNA follows: TGTGCCAGCAGTTCATACAGGGGCGAGACCCAGTACTTC.

The chain joins TRBV7-9 to TRBJ1-3, with no clear D. Per the germline V gene, CDR1 is SEHNR and CDR2 is FQNEAQ (reference sequence). Trimming shortened V by 4 bases and J by 1 base, and 17 bases separated the two germline ends. The CDR3 is 17 amino acids. The CDR3 here is CASSSSPGVGSGNTIYF. The CDR3 bases are TGTGCCAGCAGCTCTAGCCCAGGCGTGGGTTCTGGAAACACCATATATTTT.

This rearrangement joins TRBV7-2 to TRBJ1-3, with D uncertain. Deletions cut 5 bases from V and 3 bases from J, with 5 bases between. CDR1 and CDR2 from the germline V gene are SGHTA and FQGNSA. The CDR3 has 12 amino acids. The CDR3 DNA is TGTGCCAGCAGCCCCCTTGGAAACACCATATATTTT. Its protein is CASSPLGNTIYF.

The rearrangement links TRBV2 to TRBJ1-1, with TRBD1 matching 7 bases. The CDR3 covers 13 residues. Looked up from germline, CDR1 is SNHLY and CDR2 is FYNNEI. After removal of 5 bases from V and 5 bases from J, the junction contained 5 bases not matched to a gene. Here the CDR3 reads CASSQDRETEAFF. The CDR3 DNA reads as TGTGCCAGCAGTCAAGACAGGGAAACTGAAGCTTTCTTT.